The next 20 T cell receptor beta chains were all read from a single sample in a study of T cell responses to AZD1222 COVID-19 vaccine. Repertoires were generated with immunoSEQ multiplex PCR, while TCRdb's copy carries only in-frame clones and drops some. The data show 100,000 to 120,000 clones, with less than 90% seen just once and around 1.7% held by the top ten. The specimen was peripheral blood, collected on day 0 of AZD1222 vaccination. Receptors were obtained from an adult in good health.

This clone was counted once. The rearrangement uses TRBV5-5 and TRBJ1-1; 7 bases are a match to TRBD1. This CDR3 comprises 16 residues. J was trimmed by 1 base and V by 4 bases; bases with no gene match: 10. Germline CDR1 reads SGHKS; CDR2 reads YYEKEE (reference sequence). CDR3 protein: CASSALQGRWNTEAFF. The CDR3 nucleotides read TGTGCCAGCAGCGCCTTACAGGGGAGGTGGAACACTGAAGCTTTCTTT.

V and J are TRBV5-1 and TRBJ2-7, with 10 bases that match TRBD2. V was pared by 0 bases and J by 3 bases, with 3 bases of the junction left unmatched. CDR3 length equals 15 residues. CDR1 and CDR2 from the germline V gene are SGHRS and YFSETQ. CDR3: CASSLDLAGDYEQYF. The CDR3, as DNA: TGCGCCAGCAGCTTGGATCTAGCGGGAGACTACGAGCAGTACTTC.

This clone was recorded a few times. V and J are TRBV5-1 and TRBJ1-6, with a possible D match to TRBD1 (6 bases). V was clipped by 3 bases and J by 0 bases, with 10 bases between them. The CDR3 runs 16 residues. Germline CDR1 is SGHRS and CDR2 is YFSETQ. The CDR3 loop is CASSSPTGSYNSPLHF. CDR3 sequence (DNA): TGCGCCAGCAGCTCTCCGACAGGCTCCTATAATTCACCCCTCCACTTT.

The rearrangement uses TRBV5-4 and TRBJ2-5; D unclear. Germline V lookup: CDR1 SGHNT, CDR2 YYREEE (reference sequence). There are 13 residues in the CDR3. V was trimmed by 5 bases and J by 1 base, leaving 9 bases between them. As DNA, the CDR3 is TGTGCCAGCAGGCCGGATATCCAAGAGACCCAGTACTTC. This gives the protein CASRPDIQETQYF.

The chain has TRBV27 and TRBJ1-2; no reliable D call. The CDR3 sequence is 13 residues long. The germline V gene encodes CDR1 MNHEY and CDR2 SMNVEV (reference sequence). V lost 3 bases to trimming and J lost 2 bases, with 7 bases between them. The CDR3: CASSLGGNYGYTF. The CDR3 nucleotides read TGTGCCAGCAGTTTGGGTGGGAACTATGGCTACACCTTC.

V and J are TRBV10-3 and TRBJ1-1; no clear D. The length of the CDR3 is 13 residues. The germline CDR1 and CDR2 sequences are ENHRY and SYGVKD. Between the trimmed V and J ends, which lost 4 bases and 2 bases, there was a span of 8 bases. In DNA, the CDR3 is TGTGCCATCAGTGTCGACACCAACACTGAAGCTTTCTTT. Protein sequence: CAISVDTNTEAFF.

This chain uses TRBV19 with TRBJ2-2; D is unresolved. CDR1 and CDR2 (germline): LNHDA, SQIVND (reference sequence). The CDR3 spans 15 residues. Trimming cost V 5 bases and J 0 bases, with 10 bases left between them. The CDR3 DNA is TGTGCCAGTAGTCCGTTGGGCGCGAACACCGGGGAGCTGTTTTTT. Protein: CASSPLGANTGELFF.

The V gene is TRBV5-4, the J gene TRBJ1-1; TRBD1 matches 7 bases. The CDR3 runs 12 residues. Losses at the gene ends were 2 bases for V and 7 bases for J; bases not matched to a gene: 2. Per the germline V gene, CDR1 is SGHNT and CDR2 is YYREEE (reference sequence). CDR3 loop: CASSFPGGEAFF. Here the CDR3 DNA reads TGTGCCAGCAGCTTTCCAGGGGGTGAAGCTTTCTTT.

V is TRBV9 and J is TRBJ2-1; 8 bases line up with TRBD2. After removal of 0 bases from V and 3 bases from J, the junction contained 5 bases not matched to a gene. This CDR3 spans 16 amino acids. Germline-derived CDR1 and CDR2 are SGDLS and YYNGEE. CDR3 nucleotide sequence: TGTGCCAGCAGCGTAGGGGACGGGAGGGTCTACAATGAGCAGTTCTTC. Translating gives CASSVGDGRVYNEQFF.

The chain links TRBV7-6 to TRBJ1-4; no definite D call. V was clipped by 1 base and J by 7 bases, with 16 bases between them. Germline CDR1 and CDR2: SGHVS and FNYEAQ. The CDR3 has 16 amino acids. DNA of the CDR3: TGTGCCAGCAGCTTAGGGGTGACTCGAGGCAGTGAAAAACTGTTTTTT. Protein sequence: CASSLGVTRGSEKLFF.

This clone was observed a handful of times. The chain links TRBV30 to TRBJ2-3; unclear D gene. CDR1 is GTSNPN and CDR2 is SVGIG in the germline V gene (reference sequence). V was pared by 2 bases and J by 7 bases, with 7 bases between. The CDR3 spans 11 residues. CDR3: CAWSIRNTQYF. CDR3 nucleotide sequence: TGTGCCTGGAGTATTCGGAATACGCAGTATTTT.

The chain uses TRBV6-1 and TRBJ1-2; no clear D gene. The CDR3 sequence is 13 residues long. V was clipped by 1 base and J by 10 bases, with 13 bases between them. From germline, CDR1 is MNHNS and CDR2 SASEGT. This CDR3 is CASSEVPSLDYTF. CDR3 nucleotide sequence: TGTGCCAGCAGTGAAGTTCCATCTTTAGACTACACCTTC.

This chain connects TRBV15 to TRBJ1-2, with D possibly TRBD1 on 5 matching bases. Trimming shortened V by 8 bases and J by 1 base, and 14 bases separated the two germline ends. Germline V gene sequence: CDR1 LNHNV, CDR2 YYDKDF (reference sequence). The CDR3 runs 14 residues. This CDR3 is CATSRGGSNYGYTF. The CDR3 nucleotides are TGTGCCACCTCCCGGGGGGGGAGTAACTATGGCTACACCTTC.

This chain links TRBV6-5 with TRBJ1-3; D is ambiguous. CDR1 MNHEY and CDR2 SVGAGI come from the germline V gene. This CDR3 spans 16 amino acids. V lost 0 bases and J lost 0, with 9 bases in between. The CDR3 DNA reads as TGTGCCAGCAGTTACTCCCACTGGAACTCTGGAAACACCATATATTTT. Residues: CASSYSHWNSGNTIYF.

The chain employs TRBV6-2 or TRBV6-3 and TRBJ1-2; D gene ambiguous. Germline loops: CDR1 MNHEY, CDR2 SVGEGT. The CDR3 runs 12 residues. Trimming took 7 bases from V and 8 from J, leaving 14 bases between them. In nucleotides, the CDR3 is TGTGCCAGCACCCCCGCCGGGGTAGGCTACACCTTC. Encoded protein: CASTPAGVGYTF.

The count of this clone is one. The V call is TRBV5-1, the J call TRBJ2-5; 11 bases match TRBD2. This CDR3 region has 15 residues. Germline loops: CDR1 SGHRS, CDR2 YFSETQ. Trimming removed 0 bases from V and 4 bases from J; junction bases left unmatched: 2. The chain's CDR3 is CASSLASGGRETQYF. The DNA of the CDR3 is TGCGCCAGCAGCTTGGCTAGCGGGGGGCGAGAGACCCAGTACTTC.

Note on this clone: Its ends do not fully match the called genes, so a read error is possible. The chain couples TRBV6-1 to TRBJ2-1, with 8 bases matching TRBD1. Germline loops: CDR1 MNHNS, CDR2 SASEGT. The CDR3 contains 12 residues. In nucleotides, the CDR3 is TGTGCCAGCAGGGAAGGTGGGACAGGGCAGTTCTTC. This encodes CASREGGTGQFF.

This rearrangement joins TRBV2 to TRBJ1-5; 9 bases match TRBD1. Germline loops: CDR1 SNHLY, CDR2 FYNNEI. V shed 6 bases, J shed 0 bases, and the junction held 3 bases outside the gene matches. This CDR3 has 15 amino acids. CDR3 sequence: CASRDRGYSNQPQHF. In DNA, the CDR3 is TGTGCCAGCAGGGACAGGGGTTATAGCAATCAGCCCCAGCATTTT.

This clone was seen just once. The CDR3 here is CASSTGMGIAGNTIYF. CDR3 DNA: TGTGCCAGTAGTACGGGAATGGGGATCGCTGGAAACACCATATATTTT. The chain employs TRBV19 and TRBJ1-3; no clear D. CDR1 LNHDA and CDR2 SQIVND come from the germline V gene (reference sequence). This CDR3 is 16 amino acids long. V was cut by 4 bases and J by 2 bases, with 15 bases left in between.

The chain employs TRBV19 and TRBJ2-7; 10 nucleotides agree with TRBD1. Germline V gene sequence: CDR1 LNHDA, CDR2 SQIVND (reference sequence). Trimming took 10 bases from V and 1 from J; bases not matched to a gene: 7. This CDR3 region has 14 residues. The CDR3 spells CATSRDRGSYEQYF. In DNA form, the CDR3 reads TGTGCCACATCCCGGGACAGGGGATCCTACGAGCAGTACTTC.